This T cell receptor (beta chain) is from a study of human T cells and chemical hapten exposure (dated by TCRdb to the early 2020s). Regarding the research as a whole: For sensitization, 2% DPC in acetone was applied to a roughly 2 cm by roughly 2 cm area of upper inner arm skin. Weekly therapeutic DPC doses were additionally applied to the scalp of patients throughout the approximately 24-week study period. Blood samples were taken from patients before sensitization (week 0) and then at 2, 6 and about 24 weeks after DPC sensitization. In alopecia patients, the study followed how the peripheral blood TCR repertoire changed in vivo over primary and secondary sensitization to diphenylcyclopropenone (DPC), a hapten. Patch testing was done on the upper back using Finn chambers containing 0.01% DPC, and results were scored after 6 days according to International Contact Dermatitis Research Group standards. Libraries were combined into a pool for sequencing, and differences in TCR yield between samples came mainly from small differences in library volumes within the pool. Twenty-nine alopecia patients provided blood for TCR sequencing at one to four time points (pre-sensitization, 2, 6 and 24 weeks). Alopecia areata with under or over 50% scalp involvement, alopecia totalis and alopecia universalis were represented in the patient cohort, which was mostly female.

Preparation of the library involved RACE. These reads were obtained on a NextSeq 500. Library preparation attached unique molecular identifiers to individual cDNA molecules for quantitative, reproducible TCR counting. Each blood RNA sample was used to sequence both TCR alpha and TCR beta chains. The source study handled its data this way. Samples had a median of approximately 93,000 TCRs, with a range from roughly 23,224 to 750,000. V, J and CDR3 annotation of the TCR reads was performed with the Decombinator software suite. For PS versus PT1 abundance plots, all samples were subsampled to the same number of TCRs (28,000). Expanded TCRs were defined as absent before sensitization and observed at least eight times at the 2-week time point. TCRdb's own reprocessing of the public reads used fastp at Q25 and MiXCR and kept productive beta chains. Duplicate CDR3 protein sequences are folded into a single record with the most common DNA and genes. It is TCRdb's table, rather than the study itself, that gives the V and J calls and clone size. Across this sample there are 30,000 to 40,000 distinct CDR3 sequences, with less than 8.5% seen only once. The ten largest clonotypes hold over 1% of the sample.

The intended sense of this specimen's time point label: pre-sensitization, week 0. In light of the paper, this sample's treatment or condition label describes: therapeutic diphenylcyclopropenone sensitization with weekly scalp DPC. Blood at each patch-test visit was drawn before the patch test was applied. Patients were considered eligible if aged 18 to 70, diagnosed with alopecia and deemed suitable for DPC therapy, and patients were excluded if pregnant. Unfractionated whole blood was collected in Tempus Blood RNA tubes, and total RNA was extracted from that blood. Germline trimming: 1 base from V, 8 bases from J; junction bases outside gene matches: 2. The germline V gene encodes CDR1 LGHDT and CDR2 YNNKEL (reference sequence). The CDR3 covers 15 residues, taking in both the cysteine and the phenylalanine. CDR3 DNA only is kept here, 45 bases in frame from base 1. This clonotype was seen only a few times. This receptor's antigen is unknown. No base quality information exists; no much larger clone differs at one position.

Study-wide conclusions, independent of this receptor: All patients had alopecia, a presumed autoimmune disease, so their immune response might differ from that of healthy individuals. DPC sensitization did not change how many TCRs were above 1 in 1000 frequency, and no evidence was found of alterations in global repertoire structure. Patch test score correlated positively with the number of PT1 expanded TCRs, reaching significance at thresholds 8, 16 and 32 but not at 4. After repeated subsampling, the strength of the expansion versus patch-test correlation and the threshold at which it became significant changed. Significantly more large CDR3 similarity clusters were formed by expanded TCRs than by pre-sensitization or healthy control sets, consistent with antigen-driven responses.

The sequence is built from TRBV3-1 and TRBJ2-1, and TRBD2 matches 13 of the central bases. The specimen was whole blood, collected in connection with sensitization to the hapten diphenylcyclopropenone (DPC). This TCR was recovered from a woman aged 45-60 years with alopecia areata. Some clones in this sample may be carry-over from other donors' samples. CDR3 loop: CASSQGTSGSDEQFF. DNA sequence: TGTGCCAGCAGCCAAGGGACTAGCGGGAGTGATGAGCAGTTCTTC.